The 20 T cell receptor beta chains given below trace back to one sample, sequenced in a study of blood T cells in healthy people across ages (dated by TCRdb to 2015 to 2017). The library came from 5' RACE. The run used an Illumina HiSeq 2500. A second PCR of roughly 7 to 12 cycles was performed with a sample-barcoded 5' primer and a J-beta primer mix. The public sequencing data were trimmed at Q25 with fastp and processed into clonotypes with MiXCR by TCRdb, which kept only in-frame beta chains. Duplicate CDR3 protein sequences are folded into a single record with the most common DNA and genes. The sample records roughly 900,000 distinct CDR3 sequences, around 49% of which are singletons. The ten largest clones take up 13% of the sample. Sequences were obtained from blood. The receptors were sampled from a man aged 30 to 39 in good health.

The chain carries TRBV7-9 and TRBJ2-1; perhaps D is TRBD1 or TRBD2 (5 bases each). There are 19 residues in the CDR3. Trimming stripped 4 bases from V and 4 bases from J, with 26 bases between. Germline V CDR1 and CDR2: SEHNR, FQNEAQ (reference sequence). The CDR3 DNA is TGTGCCAGCAGCTGCCCCCCCGGCAAACGGGGCCAAGATTACAATGAGCAGTTCTTC. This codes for CASSCPPGKRGQDYNEQFF. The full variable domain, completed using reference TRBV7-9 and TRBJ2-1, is DTGVSQNPRHKITKRGQNVTFRCDPISEHNRLYWYRQTLGQGPEFLTYFQNEAQLEKSRLLSDRFSAERPKGSFSTLEIQRTEQGDSAMYLCASSCPPGKRGQDYNEQFFGPGTRLTVL.

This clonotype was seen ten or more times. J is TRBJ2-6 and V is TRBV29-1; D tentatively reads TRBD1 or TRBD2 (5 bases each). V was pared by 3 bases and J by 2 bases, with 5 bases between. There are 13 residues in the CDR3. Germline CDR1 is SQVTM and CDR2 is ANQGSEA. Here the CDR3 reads CSVEGAGANVLTF. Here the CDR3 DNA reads TGCAGCGTTGAGGGGGCTGGGGCCAACGTCCTGACTTTC.

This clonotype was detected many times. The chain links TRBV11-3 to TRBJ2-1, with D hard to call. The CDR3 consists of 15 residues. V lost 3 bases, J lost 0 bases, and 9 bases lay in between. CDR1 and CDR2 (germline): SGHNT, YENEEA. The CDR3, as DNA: TGTGCCAGCAGCTTGGTCGCGAGCTCCTACAATGAGCAGTTCTTC. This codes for CASSLVASSYNEQFF.

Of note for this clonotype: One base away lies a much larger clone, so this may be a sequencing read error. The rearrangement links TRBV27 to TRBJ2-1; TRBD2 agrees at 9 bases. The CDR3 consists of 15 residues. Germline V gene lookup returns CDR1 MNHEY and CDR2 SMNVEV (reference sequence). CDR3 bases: TGTGCCAGCAGTGGGGCGGGGGGGTTTCGCAATGAGCGGTTCTTC. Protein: CASSGAGGFRNERFF.

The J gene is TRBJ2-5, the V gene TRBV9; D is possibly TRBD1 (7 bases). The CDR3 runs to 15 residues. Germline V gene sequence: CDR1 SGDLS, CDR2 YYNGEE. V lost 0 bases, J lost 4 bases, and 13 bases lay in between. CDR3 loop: CASSVVGTAGETQYF. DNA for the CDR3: TGTGCCAGCAGCGTAGTAGGGACAGCGGGAGAGACCCAGTACTTC.

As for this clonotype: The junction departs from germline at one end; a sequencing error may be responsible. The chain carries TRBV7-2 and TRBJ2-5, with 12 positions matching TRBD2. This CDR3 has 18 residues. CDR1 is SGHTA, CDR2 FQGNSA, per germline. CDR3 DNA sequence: TGTGCCAGCAGCTTAGAGTCTAGCGGGGGGGTCAAGCAAGAGACCCGGTACTTC. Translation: CASSLESSGGVKQETRYF.

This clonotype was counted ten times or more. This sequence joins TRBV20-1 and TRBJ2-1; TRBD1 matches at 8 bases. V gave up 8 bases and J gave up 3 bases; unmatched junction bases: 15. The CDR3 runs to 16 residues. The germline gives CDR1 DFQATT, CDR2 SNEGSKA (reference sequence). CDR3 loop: CSTGRNPGGVYNEQFF. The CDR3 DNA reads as TGCAGTACGGGACGAAATCCAGGGGGCGTCTACAATGAGCAGTTCTTC.

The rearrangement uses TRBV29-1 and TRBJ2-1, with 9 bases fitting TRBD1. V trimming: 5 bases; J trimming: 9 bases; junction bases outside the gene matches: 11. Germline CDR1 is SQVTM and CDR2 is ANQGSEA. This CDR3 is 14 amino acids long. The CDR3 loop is CSVKGQGRRGEQFF. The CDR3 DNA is TGCAGCGTTAAGGGACAGGGCCGGCGTGGTGAGCAGTTCTTC.

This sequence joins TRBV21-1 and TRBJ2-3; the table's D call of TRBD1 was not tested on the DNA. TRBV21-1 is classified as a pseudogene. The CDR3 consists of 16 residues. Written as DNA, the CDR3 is TGTGCCAGCAGCAAAGAGAAGACAGGTCTAACAGATACGCAGTATTTT. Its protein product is CASSKEKTGLTDTQYF.

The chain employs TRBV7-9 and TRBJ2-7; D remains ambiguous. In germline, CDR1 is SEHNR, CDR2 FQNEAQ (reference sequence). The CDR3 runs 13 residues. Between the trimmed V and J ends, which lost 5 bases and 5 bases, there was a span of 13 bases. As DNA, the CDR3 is TGTGCCAGCAGCCCCTCCGCGTCCGACGAGCAGTACTTC. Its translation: CASSPSASDEQYF.

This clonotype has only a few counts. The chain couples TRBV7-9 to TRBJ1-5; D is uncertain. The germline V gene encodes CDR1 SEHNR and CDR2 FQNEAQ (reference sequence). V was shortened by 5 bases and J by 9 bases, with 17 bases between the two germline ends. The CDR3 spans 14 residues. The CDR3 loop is CASSPYSVPGPQHF. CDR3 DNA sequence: TGTGCCAGCAGCCCATACAGCGTTCCTGGGCCCCAGCATTTT.

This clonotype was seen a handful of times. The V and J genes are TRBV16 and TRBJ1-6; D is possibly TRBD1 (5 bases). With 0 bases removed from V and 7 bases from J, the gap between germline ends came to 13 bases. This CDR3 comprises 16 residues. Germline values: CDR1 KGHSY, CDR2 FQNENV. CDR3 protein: CASSQSRAGPNSPLHF. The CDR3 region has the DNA TGTGCCAGCAGCCAATCGCGGGCAGGGCCCAATTCACCCCTCCACTTT.

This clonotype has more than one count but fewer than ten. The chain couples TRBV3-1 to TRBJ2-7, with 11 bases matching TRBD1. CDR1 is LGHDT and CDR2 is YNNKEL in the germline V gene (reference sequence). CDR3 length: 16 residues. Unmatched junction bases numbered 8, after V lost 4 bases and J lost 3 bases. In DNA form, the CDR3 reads TGTGCCAGCAGCCCACTGACCGGGACAGGGGGCTACGAGCAGTACTTC. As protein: CASSPLTGTGGYEQYF.

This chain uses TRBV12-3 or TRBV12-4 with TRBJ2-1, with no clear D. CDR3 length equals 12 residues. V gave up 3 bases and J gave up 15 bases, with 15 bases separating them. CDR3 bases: TGTGCCAGCAGTTTTTCCCGGGTTGAGTGGTTCTTC. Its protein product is CASSFSRVEWFF.

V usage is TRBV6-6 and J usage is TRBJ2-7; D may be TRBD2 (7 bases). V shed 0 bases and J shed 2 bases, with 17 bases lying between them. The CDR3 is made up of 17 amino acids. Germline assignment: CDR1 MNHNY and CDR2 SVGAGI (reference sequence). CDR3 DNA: TGTGCCAGCAGTTACTCGACTTGGGACGGGGGGCCCTACGAGCAGTACTTC. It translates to CASSYSTWDGGPYEQYF.

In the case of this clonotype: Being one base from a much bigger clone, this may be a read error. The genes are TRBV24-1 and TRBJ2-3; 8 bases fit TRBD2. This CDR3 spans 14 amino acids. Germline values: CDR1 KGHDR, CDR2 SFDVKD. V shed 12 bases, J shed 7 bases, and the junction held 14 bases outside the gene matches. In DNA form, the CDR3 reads TGTGCCGCCGGAGGAGTAGCGGGGACCCATACGCAGTATTTT. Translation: CAAGGVAGTHTQYF.

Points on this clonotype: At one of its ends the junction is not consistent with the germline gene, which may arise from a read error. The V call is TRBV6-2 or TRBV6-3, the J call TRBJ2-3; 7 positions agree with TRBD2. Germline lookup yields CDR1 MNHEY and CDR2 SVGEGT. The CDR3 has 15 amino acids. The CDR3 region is CASKSGRGSTGTQYF. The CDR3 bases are TGTGCCAGCAAATCAGGGCGGGGGAGCACAGGTACGCAGTATTTT.

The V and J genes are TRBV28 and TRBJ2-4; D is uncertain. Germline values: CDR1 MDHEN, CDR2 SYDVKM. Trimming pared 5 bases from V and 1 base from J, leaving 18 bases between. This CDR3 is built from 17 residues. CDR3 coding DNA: TGTGCCAGCAGTACTTGGGGTTCGCAAACGGCCAAAAACATTCAGTACTTC. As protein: CASSTWGSQTAKNIQYF.

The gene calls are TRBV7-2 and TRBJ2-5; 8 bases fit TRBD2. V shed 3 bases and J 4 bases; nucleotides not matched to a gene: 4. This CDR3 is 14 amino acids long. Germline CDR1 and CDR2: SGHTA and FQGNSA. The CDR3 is CASSFQRGPETQYF. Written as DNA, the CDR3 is TGTGCCAGCAGCTTCCAGCGGGGGCCAGAGACCCAGTACTTC.

The CDR3 region has the DNA TGTGCCAGCACAGGGCTTGTGGCCAACGTCCTGACTTTC. Translation gives CASTGLVANVLTF. V is TRBV2 and J is TRBJ2-6, with a tentative D call TRBD1 (5 bases). Looked up from germline, CDR1 is SNHLY and CDR2 is FYNNEI. Trimming took off 7 bases at V and 6 bases at J, with 10 bases between the two ends. This CDR3 contains 13 residues.